Here is one T cell receptor (beta chain) with its context. What it binds is unknown. This entry belongs to a study of T cell responses to AZD1222 COVID-19 vaccine. Overall study context: Some second doses came at about 4 weeks and others at about 12 weeks; these were pooled.

TCRdb's table, derived via immunoSEQ multiplex PCR, lists solely in-frame clones and lacks some. The sample includes fewer than 150,000 clones, 90% to 95% of them seen just once. The study, taken as a whole, reports: With dominance at 160-218 and 743-854, vaccine-associated CD4 TCRs spanned spike. Spike-specific TCRs gained breadth and depth after people received two AZD1222 doses. Unmutated variant regions reportedly attract nearly half of all spike-specific TCRs.

Sequencing was performed on peripheral blood, taken on day 0 of AZD1222 vaccination. The TCR was taken from an adult in good health.

CDR3 in DNA: TGTGCCAGCAGCACGGAGACTAGTGGGTGGGAGACCCAGTACTTC. This translates into CASSTETSGWETQYF. V gene TRBV27 combines with J gene TRBJ2-5; D may be TRBD2 (6 bases). The germline CDR1 and CDR2 sequences are MNHEY and SMNVEV (reference sequence). The V and J ends lost 6 bases and 5 bases respectively, with 19 bases between them. CDR3 length: 15 residues.